What follows are 2 T cell receptor beta chains derived from one specimen sequenced in a study of blood T cell dynamics during melanoma immunotherapy. The data were produced by immunoSEQ multiplex PCR, yet TCRdb's version contains in-frame clones alone and is incomplete. The sample lists some 15,000 clones; about 90% were seen once. Sample time point: week 3, after first cycle of checkpoint inhibitor. Sequencing was performed on blood, taken from a patient treated with checkpoint blockade. The receptors stem from a human donor with melanoma.

The V and J genes are TRBV15 and TRBJ1-5; D is unresolved. CDR3 length: 12 residues. Germline CDR1 and CDR2: LNHNV and YYDKDF (reference sequence). The V end lost 2 bases, the J end lost 6 bases, and 5 bases lay between the germline ends. The CDR3 sequence is CATSRRGQPQHF. DNA for the CDR3: TGTGCCACCAGCAGACGGGGTCAGCCCCAGCATTTT.

The chain links TRBV19 to TRBJ2-3; 9 nucleotides align to TRBD2. Germline loops: CDR1 LNHDA, CDR2 SQIVND (reference sequence). V shed 0 bases, J shed 3 bases, and the junction held 4 bases outside the gene matches. The CDR3 has 16 residues. Here the CDR3 reads CASSIDPAGGTDTQYF. CDR3 in DNA: TGTGCCAGTAGTATAGACCCAGCGGGGGGAACAGATACGCAGTATTTT.